The sequence of this T cell receptor beta chain was determined in a study of cytomegalovirus exposure and HLA in healthy donors. Turning to the study itself: Some 87 million unique TCRs from HLA-typed donors were held in an early release of data. Ancestry clustering placed around four fifths of around 400 genotyped donors in the Caucasian-associated cluster.

The germline CDR1 and CDR2 sequences are SEHNR and FQNEAQ (reference sequence). The CDR3 covers 17 residues. V was clipped by 5 bases and J by 2 bases; unmatched bases: 10. The primer mix had 60 Vbeta and 13 Jbeta primers. Sequencing was performed with immunoSEQ multiplex PCR; in TCRdb, only in-frame clones are kept and a portion is missing. There are around 36,000 clones in the sample, with around 3.2% held by the top ten. The sequenced material came from PBMCs. The chain joins TRBV7-9 to TRBJ2-3, with 10 positions matching TRBD2. The clonotype originates from a woman aged 30 to 39 in good health and CMV-seropositive. The CDR3 loop is CASSPRTSGVFTDTQYF. CDR3 DNA: TGTGCCAGCAGCCCCCGGACTAGCGGCGTATTCACAGATACGCAGTATTTT.